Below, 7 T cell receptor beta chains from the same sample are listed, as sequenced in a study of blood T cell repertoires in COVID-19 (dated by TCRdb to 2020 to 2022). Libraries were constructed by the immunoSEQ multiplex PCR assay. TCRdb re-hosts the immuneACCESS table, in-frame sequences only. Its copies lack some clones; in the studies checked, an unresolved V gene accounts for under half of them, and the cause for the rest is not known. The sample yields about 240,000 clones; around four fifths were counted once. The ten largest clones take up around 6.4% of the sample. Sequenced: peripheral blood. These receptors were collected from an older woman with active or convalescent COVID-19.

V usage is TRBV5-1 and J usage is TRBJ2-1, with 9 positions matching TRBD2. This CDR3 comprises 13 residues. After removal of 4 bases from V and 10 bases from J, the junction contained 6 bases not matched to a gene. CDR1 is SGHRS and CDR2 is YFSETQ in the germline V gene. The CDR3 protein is CASSLIAGVEQFF. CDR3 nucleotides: TGCGCCAGCAGCCTCATAGCGGGGGTCGAGCAGTTCTTC. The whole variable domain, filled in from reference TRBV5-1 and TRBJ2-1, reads KAGVTQTPRYLIKTRGQQVTLSCSPISGHRSVSWYQQTPGQGLQFLFEYFSETQRNKGNFPGRFSGRQFSNSRSEMNVSTLELGDSALYLCASSLIAGVEQFFGPGTRLTVL.

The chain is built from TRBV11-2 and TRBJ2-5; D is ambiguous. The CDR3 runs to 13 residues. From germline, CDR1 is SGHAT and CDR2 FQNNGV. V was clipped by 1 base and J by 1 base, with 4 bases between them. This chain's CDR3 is CASSLVAQETQYF. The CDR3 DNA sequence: TGTGCCAGCAGCTTAGTAGCCCAAGAGACCCAGTACTTC.

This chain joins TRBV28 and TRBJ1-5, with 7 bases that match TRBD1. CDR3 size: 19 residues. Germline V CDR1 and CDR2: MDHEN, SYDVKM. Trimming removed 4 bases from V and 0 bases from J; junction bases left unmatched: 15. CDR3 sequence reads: CASSSPGYGTAYSNQPQHF. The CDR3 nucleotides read TGTGCCAGCAGTTCCCCCGGGTATGGGACAGCCTATAGCAATCAGCCCCAGCATTTT.

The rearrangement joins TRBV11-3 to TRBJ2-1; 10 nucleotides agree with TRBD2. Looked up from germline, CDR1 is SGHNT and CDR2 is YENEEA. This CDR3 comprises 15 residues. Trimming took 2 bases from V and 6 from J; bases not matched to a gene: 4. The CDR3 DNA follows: TGTGCCAGCAGCTTACTCGGGACTAGCGTCAATGAGCAGTTCTTC. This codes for CASSLLGTSVNEQFF.

The CDR3 nucleotides read TGTGCCAGTAGTTTCGGGCAGGGGCTCTCTGGAAACACCATATATTTT. It is translated as CASSFGQGLSGNTIYF. The chain links TRBV19 to TRBJ1-3, with D maybe TRBD1 (6 bases). The CDR3 sequence is 16 residues long. Deletions cut 5 bases from V and 0 bases from J, with 14 bases between. Germline CDR1 is LNHDA and CDR2 is SQIVND (reference sequence).

In DNA, the CDR3 is TGTGCCAGCAAGGGGACTTGGGGGACCGGGGAGCTGTTTTTT. Translating gives CASKGTWGTGELFF. The rearrangement links TRBV2 to TRBJ2-2; maybe TRBD2 (6 bases). V was trimmed by 7 bases and J by 5 bases, leaving 14 bases between them. This CDR3 comprises 14 residues. Germline V gene data show CDR1 as SNHLY and CDR2 as FYNNEI.

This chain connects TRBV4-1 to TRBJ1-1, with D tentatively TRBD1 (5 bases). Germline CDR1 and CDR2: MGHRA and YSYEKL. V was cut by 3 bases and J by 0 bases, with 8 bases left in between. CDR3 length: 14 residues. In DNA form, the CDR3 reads TGCGCCAGCAGCCAGGGGCGGCTGAACACTGAAGCTTTCTTT. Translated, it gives CASSQGRLNTEAFF.